The clone carrying this T cell receptor (beta chain) has just a few counts. A single record per CDR3 protein comes from TCRdb applying MiXCR to the 5' RACE reads. Here the sample spans some 320,000 distinct CDR3 sequences, more than 9% being singletons. The data were taken from a study of identical twins. The CDR3 extends over 15 amino acids. Trimming cost V 4 bases and J 3 bases, with 15 bases left between them. Germline V gene sequence: CDR1 SGHTA, CDR2 FQGNSA. Another study also made use of these data, one on yellow fever vaccine responses in identical twins.

This clonotype originated in a woman aged 18-30 years in good health. Sequencing input: CD8+ T cells sorted from blood. The V and J genes are TRBV7-2 and TRBJ2-5; TRBD2 is a possible D gene (6 bases). CDR3 region: CASSSSNRLEETQYF. The CDR3 nucleotides are TGTGCCAGCAGCTCCTCCAACAGACTAGAAGAGACCCAGTACTTC.